The text below deals with one T cell receptor beta chain. Which antigen it targets is not known. A junction end diverges from the germline sequence, so it may reflect a read error. The identical CDR3 is also encoded by other nucleotide sequences in the sample. From a lookup of the germline V gene (reference sequence), CDR1 and CDR2 are LNHDA and SQIVND. Spanning cysteine to phenylalanine, the CDR3 consists of 13 amino acids. The kept DNA is CDR3 alone, 39 bases in frame from the first base. The cohort comprised hundreds of healthy bone marrow donors. Cohort members were all nominally healthy when sampled, although unrecorded immune exposures were likely present. The donor was CMV seropositive and belonged to the group of 250 to 300 seropositive cohort members. Each donor provided a peripheral blood sample, and peripheral blood mononuclear cells were used for TCR beta sequencing. Genomic DNA was extracted from the blood cell samples with the Qiagen DNeasy Blood Extraction Kit.

The data belong to a study of cytomegalovirus exposure and HLA in healthy donors (dated by TCRdb to 2016 to 2017). With respect to the entire study: An earlier analysis of about 530 of the donors reported about 300 Gb of sequence data and 100 million to 120 million unique TCR beta sequences obtained from some 200 million T cells. In a later genetic analysis, genome-wide SNP genotypes for about 55% of the roughly 700 donors were used, and that subset was treated as a discovery cohort. Among around 400 genotyped donors of the cohort, an average of approximately 240,000 unique TCR beta nucleotide sequences was sequenced per donor, of which about 20% were non-productive. Donor age, sex, ethnicity and CMV serostatus were compiled together with the repertoire data. In addition to the first cohort of 500 to 850 subjects, a separate validation cohort of 120 different subjects was used. The study aimed to test whether signatures of past pathogen exposure could be identified by cataloging public T cell receptors. Typing coverage differed by locus: A, B, C, DRB1 and DQB1 were typed in roughly 629-630 donors, DQA1 in 522, DPA1 in approximately 600, and DPB1 in roughly 450. Of the 350 to 450 genotyped donors, approximately 82% fell in the genetic ancestry cluster associated with self-reported Caucasian donors. About 300 gigabases of sequencing data and tens of millions of unique TCR sequences were included in an early release covering about 620 HLA-typed donors. About five DR-DQ haplotypes were treated as single units for association and clustering because of strong linkage in the cohort. Every repertoire in the discovery cohort had been generated on one and the same sequencing platform. The study used immunosequencing to profile the T cell repertoires of approximately 630 subjects and linked those repertoires to cytomegalovirus serostatus. In a later analysis, previously published TCR beta repertoires from several hundred donors were re-analyzed and high-resolution HLA genotyping was added so that TCR occurrence patterns could be studied. HLA typing included class I and class II loci at four-digit resolution. To predict cytomegalovirus infection status, the study combined high-throughput TCR immunosequencing, statistical association of individual TCRs with disease status, and machine learning. In the later analysis, no new phenotypic data were used to find candidate immune exposures; instead, reliance was placed on TCR beta sequences and their occurrence across donors. An earlier analysis of approximately 580 of the donors used high-throughput TCR beta sequencing to judge whether each TCR beta V gene segment behaved as functional or pseudogenic. Study-wide findings and limitations: When HLA alleles, especially DR and DQ, strongly co-occurred, TCR associations were difficult to assign to individual alleles. Across donors, most TCR sequences were observed very rarely, whereas some public TCRs were present in many individuals. A later analysis found that most CMV-associated TCR beta chains appeared HLA-restricted, with HLA associations seemingly driven largely by CMV exposure. A group of highly shared sequence variants was considered likely to be a technical artifact of the sequencing pipeline. CMV serostatus was the only immune exposure information available for the cohort. Roughly uniform sequencing depth across donors was assumed in presence/absence analyses, although this assumption may not hold. V-gene and J-gene trimming of TCR beta chains was associated with a missense DCLRE1C variant in a later genetic analysis, and the association was replicated in an independent cohort. In an earlier analysis of approximately 590 of the donors, most TCR beta V segments were observed in productive rearrangements about 90% or about 30% of the time, broadly matching IMGT annotations. A total of 150 or so TCR beta chains were listed by the study as associated with cytomegalovirus. The cohort was sequenced for TCR beta chains only, and without alpha or paired-chain data the features that could be detected were limited. In a later analysis, HLA-associated TCR beta chains showed more clonal expansion and lower generation probabilities than non-associated chains that were equally common. Linkage disequilibrium might explain the correlated functional status among segregating V segments, but an unknown experimental factor could not be ruled out. In a later analysis, several top co-occurrence clusters were reported to appear linked to parvovirus B19, influenza, CMV and Epstein-Barr virus. Cytomegalovirus status was reported to be diagnosed by the classifier with high specificity and sensitivity in both the original and validation cohorts. A few of the identified cytomegalovirus-associated TCR beta chains were confirmed in vitro to be specific for cytomegalovirus antigens. Over 15 rarely observed V segments, including chromosome 9 orphons, were excluded from the earlier analysis of approximately 600 of the donors because counts were too low. A later analysis found that TCR association rates varied across HLA loci, with DRB1 alleles showing the most associated TCRs and HLA-C alleles the fewest. HLA typing was unavailable for some donors at each locus, so association tests used only the typed subset. A further reported finding was that TCR beta sequences accurately predicted the HLA-A and HLA-B alleles for most subjects in the first cohort. Specific HLA alleles were associated with some 15,000 TCR beta sequences at a false discovery rate of 0.05 in a later analysis. It was suggested by the authors that the approach could potentially be generalized to other disease states and immunological phenotypes. Because the 87-base-pair reads could not distinguish some IMGT-functional V segments, including TRBV6-2 and TRBV6-3, those segments were excluded. According to a later genetic analysis, donors in an Asian-associated ancestry cluster had fewer N-insertions in productive TCRs than the approximately 700-donor mean.

Libraries were prepared through the immunoSEQ multiplex PCR assay. The multiplex PCR relied on a mix of 60 forward primers for TCR Vbeta segments and 13 reverse primers for TCR Jbeta segments. The CDR3 region of rearranged TCR beta genes was amplified from genomic DNA with a multiplex PCR assay. The amplified TCR beta libraries were sequenced on the Illumina HiSeq System as 87-base-pair reads. Turning to the authors' computational methods: A later analysis counted tens of millions of unique TCR beta chains across the 700 or so repertoires, and some 12 million of these chains were shared by at least two donors. To remove PCR and sequencing errors, raw reads were error-corrected and collapsed into unique sequences using a nearest-neighbor algorithm that merged closely related sequences. CDR3 sequences were aligned to IMGT reference sequences to assign V, D and J gene segments. Each retained sequence needed at least a six-nucleotide match to both a V gene segment and a J gene segment. A rearrangement was called productive if the CDR3 had no stop codons and remained in frame with V and J, and every other rearrangement was called non-productive. Following IMGT convention, CDR3 was defined as the stretch from the second conserved V-encoded cysteine to the conserved J-encoded phenylalanine. Sequences without an unambiguous match to a single V gene segment were excluded from the earlier analysis of over 500 of the donors. In an earlier analysis of roughly 600 of the donors, a V segment was called functional when productive rearrangements were above 56.7%, and segregating when the standard deviation between donors exceeded 5%. A statistical classification framework was built to diagnose cytomegalovirus status from the catalog of TCR beta chain sequences. In a later analysis, TCR nucleotide sequences were compared against IMGT/GENE-DB human TR gene sequences so that V and J genes could be assigned. A later analysis assigned CDR3 sequences and most-parsimonious VDJ recombination scenarios with the TCRdist pipeline. In a later analysis, each TCR beta chain was defined by its CDR3 amino acid sequence together with its V-gene family, and reads lacking a unique V-gene family were excluded. To address suspected cross-contamination and a sequencing artifact, a later analysis removed over 500 highly shared, low-generation-probability nucleotide sequences. For each public chain, a later analysis derived a clonal expansion index from normalized ranks of inferred template counts within each repertoire. In a later analysis, generation probabilities were computed using a VDJ recombination model fitted to out-of-frame rearrangements, and the results were checked against IGoR. In a later analysis, hypergeometric tests were used to score TCR-TCR, TCR-HLA and TCR-CMV co-occurrence, with a repertoire-size bias correction applied to TCR pairs. In a later analysis, false discovery rates were estimated by permuting HLA or CMV assignments 20 times. A later analysis grouped co-occurring TCRs with DBSCAN, adding TCRdist sequence similarity when clustering within HLA-allele-positive subsets. Co-occurrence clustering excluded repertoires with fewer than 30,000 or more than 120,000 public chains, plus five with anomalous nucleotide sharing. TCRdb took over this immuneACCESS table, retaining in-frame rearrangements with V and J assigned. Such tables are incomplete; in checked studies, under half of the missing clones stem from an unresolved V gene, and the remainder is unexplained. For V, J and clone size, that table is used; D and trimming come from the DNA. This sample's table lists around 210,000 clones. Of the sample, around 0.95% falls within the top ten clones.

This TCR was recovered from a woman aged 25 to 39 in good health and CMV-seropositive. Recombination linked TRBV19 to TRBJ2-7; TRBD1 agrees with 10 junctional bases. Material: PBMCs. The CDR3 reads CATGTGVGYEQYF. The base sequence is TGTGCCACCGGGACAGGGGTAGGCTACGAGCAATACTTC.